Following are 27 T cell receptor beta chains from one sample sequenced in a study of blood T cell repertoires in COVID-19. The data were produced by immunoSEQ multiplex PCR, yet TCRdb's version contains in-frame clones alone and is incomplete. This sample yields hundreds of thousands of clones, of which around 90% are seen a single time; approximately 2% belongs to the top ten. The sample was PBMCs or T cells enriched from blood (not recorded which). The origin of the receptors is a woman aged 40 to 50 with acute COVID-19.

In its sample, this clone was seen once. The V call is TRBV9, the J call TRBJ2-1; 8 bases are a match to TRBD1. This CDR3 spans 15 amino acids. From germline, CDR1 is SGDLS and CDR2 YYNGEE. V trimming: 1 base; J trimming: 9 bases; junction bases outside the gene matches: 9. DNA for the CDR3: TGTGCCAGCAGCGTAAGAGGAGACAGGGGATCTGAGCAGTTCTTC. It is translated as CASSVRGDRGSEQFF.

The genes are TRBV9 and TRBJ1-1; D possibly corresponds to TRBD1 (6 bases). CDR3 length: 13 residues. Germline V gene lookup returns CDR1 SGDLS and CDR2 YYNGEE. Trimming shortened V by 4 bases and J by 7 bases, and 14 bases separated the two germline ends. Here the CDR3 reads CASSSTGWSEAFF. The DNA for the CDR3 is TGTGCCAGCAGCTCTACAGGGTGGAGTGAAGCTTTCTTT.

This clone was recorded once. This sequence joins TRBV29-1 and TRBJ2-2; possibly TRBD1 for D (5 bases). With 7 bases removed from V and 5 bases from J, the gap between germline ends came to 8 bases. Germline CDR1 is SQVTM and CDR2 is ANQGSEA. The CDR3 is made up of 11 amino acids. CDR3 amino acids: CSARVTGELFF. CDR3 nucleotide sequence: TGCAGCGCCAGGGTTACCGGGGAGCTGTTTTTT.

J is TRBJ2-7 and V is TRBV5-1; D is possibly TRBD1 (5 bases). V was trimmed by 3 bases and J by 4 bases, leaving 26 bases between them. The CDR3 is made up of 18 amino acids. Germline V gives CDR1 SGHRS, CDR2 YFSETQ. Here the CDR3 reads CASSSSRPYQGKEYEQYF. The DNA of the CDR3 is TGCGCCAGCAGCTCGAGTCGCCCTTACCAGGGAAAGGAATACGAGCAGTACTTC.

The rearrangement uses TRBV19 and TRBJ2-7; TRBD1 is a possible D gene (6 bases). The CDR3 runs 13 residues. Germline V lookup: CDR1 LNHDA, CDR2 SQIVND (reference sequence). V lost 5 bases to trimming and J lost 4 bases, with 12 bases between them. The chain's CDR3 is CASSAQQGYEQYF. The CDR3 DNA reads as TGTGCCAGTAGTGCTCAACAGGGATACGAGCAGTACTTC. Full variable domain (remainder filled in from reference TRBV19 and TRBJ2-7): DGGITQSPKYLFRKEGQNVTLSCEQNLNHDAMYWYRQDPGQGLRLIYYSQIVNDFQKGDIAEGYSVSREKKESFPLTVTSAQKNPTAFYLCASSAQQGYEQYFGPGTRLTVT.

The chain couples TRBV19 to TRBJ1-2; D call uncertain. The length of the CDR3 is 11 residues. Trimming shortened V by 9 bases and J by 5 bases, and 10 bases separated the two germline ends. The germline CDR1 and CDR2 sequences are LNHDA and SQIVND (reference sequence). The CDR3 DNA follows: TGTGCCAGATGTCGAGATTATGGCTACACCTTC. It codes for CARCRDYGYTF.

This clone was observed a single time. J is TRBJ1-6 and V is TRBV5-1; tentatively, D is TRBD1 (5 bases). The CDR3 runs to 16 residues. In germline, CDR1 is SGHRS, CDR2 YFSETQ. Trimming removed 2 bases at V and 6 bases at J, with 15 bases between. CDR3 bases: TGCGCCAGCAGCTTTAACGCAGGGTCGGTTAATTCACCCCTCCACTTT. Its translation is CASSFNAGSVNSPLHF.

This clone was seen once. This chain links TRBV27 with TRBJ2-5; D is undetermined. This CDR3 is built from 15 residues. V dropped 1 base and J dropped 5 bases, with 14 bases sitting between them. Germline loops: CDR1 MNHEY, CDR2 SMNVEV (reference sequence). Here the CDR3 reads CASSLLLSSSETQYF. Here the CDR3 DNA reads TGTGCCAGCAGTTTATTACTATCTAGTTCGGAGACCCAGTACTTC.

V usage is TRBV2 and J usage is TRBJ2-2; TRBD1 matches at 7 bases. V was clipped by 4 bases and J by 3 bases; unmatched bases: 2. Germline lookup yields CDR1 SNHLY and CDR2 FYNNEI. The CDR3 spans 14 residues. This CDR3 is CASSGTGYTGELFF. CDR3 nucleotides: TGTGCCAGCAGTGGGACAGGATACACCGGGGAGCTGTTTTTT. Complete variable domain (other parts from reference TRBV2 and TRBJ2-2): EPEVTQTPSHQVTQMGQEVILRCVPISNHLYFYWYRQILGQKVEFLVSFYNNEISEKSEIFDDQFSVERPDGSNFTLKIRSTKLEDSAMYFCASSGTGYTGELFFGEGSRLTVL.

CDR3 amino acids: CASSSLRGSVDSPLHF. In DNA, the CDR3 is TGTGCCAGCAGCTCCCTCAGGGGATCTGTGGATTCACCCCTCCACTTT. V and J are TRBV5-4 and TRBJ1-6, with D tentatively TRBD1 (6 bases). Per the germline V gene, CDR1 is SGHNT and CDR2 is YYREEE (reference sequence). CDR3 size: 16 residues. Trimming removed 3 bases at V and 8 bases at J, with 18 bases between.

In its sample, this clone was seen once. The rearrangement joins TRBV4-1 to TRBJ2-3, with D possibly TRBD1 on 6 matching bases. The germline V gene has CDR1 MGHRA and CDR2 YSYEKL. Trimming left V 4 bases short and J 4 bases short, with 12 bases between. The CDR3 sequence is 14 residues long. Written as DNA, the CDR3 is TGCGCCAGCAGCCCACAAGACAGGCCAGATACGCAGTATTTT. Its protein is CASSPQDRPDTQYF.

The sample holds one count of this clone. V gene TRBV19 combines with J gene TRBJ1-5, with 9 bases identical to TRBD1. The CDR3 sequence is 15 residues long. The V and J ends lost 5 bases and 5 bases, in that order; junction bases with no gene match: 7. From germline, CDR1 is LNHDA and CDR2 SQIVND (reference sequence). The CDR3 region is CASSATGGADQPQHF. In DNA, the CDR3 is TGTGCCAGTAGTGCGACAGGGGGGGCGGATCAGCCCCAGCATTTT. Supplemented by reference TRBV19 and TRBJ1-5, the full variable domain reads DGGITQSPKYLFRKEGQNVTLSCEQNLNHDAMYWYRQDPGQGLRLIYYSQIVNDFQKGDIAEGYSVSREKKESFPLTVTSAQKNPTAFYLCASSATGGADQPQHFGDGTRLSIL.

The chain has TRBV5-1 and TRBJ2-3, with TRBD2 matching 8 bases. V trimming: 2 bases; J trimming: 6 bases; junction bases outside the gene matches: 5. Germline V CDR1 and CDR2: SGHRS, YFSETQ. CDR3 length: 14 residues. CDR3 coding DNA: TGCGCCAGCAGCTTCTATAGCGGGGTGGATACGCAGTATTTT. Its protein product is CASSFYSGVDTQYF.

In DNA, the CDR3 is TGTGCCAGCAAAGGGACAGGGAACTATGGCTACACCTTC. Protein: CASKGTGNYGYTF. J is TRBJ1-2 and V is TRBV3-1 (or the pseudogene TRBV3-2), with 9 positions matching TRBD1. V lost 7 bases, J lost 2 bases, and 2 bases stayed unmatched. The CDR3 sequence is 13 residues long. Germline CDR1 reads LGHDT; CDR2 reads YNNKEL (reference sequence).

This chain uses TRBV3-1 (or the pseudogene TRBV3-2) with TRBJ2-3, with 7 positions matching TRBD2. This CDR3 is 15 amino acids long. The germline V gene has CDR1 LGHDT and CDR2 YNNKEL (reference sequence). Trimming took 6 bases from V and 6 from J; bases not matched to a gene: 12. This CDR3 reads CASSGLEGFADTQYF. CDR3 DNA: TGTGCCAGCAGTGGACTAGAAGGATTTGCGGATACGCAGTATTTT.

The gene calls are TRBV2 and TRBJ2-3; TRBD2 aligns across 12 bases. The V and J ends lost 7 bases and 6 bases, in that order; junction bases with no gene match: 11. Germline-derived CDR1 and CDR2 are SNHLY and FYNNEI. The CDR3 is 16 amino acids. CDR3 residues: CASTESGTSGWDTQYF. For the CDR3, the DNA is TGTGCCAGCACCGAATCCGGGACTAGCGGGTGGGATACGCAGTATTTT.

J is TRBJ2-2 and V is TRBV9; possibly TRBD1 for D (5 bases). This CDR3 has 15 amino acids. Trimming shortened V by 1 base and J by 6 bases, and 13 bases separated the two germline ends. From germline, CDR1 is SGDLS and CDR2 YYNGEE. This CDR3 reads CASSVQQGAAGELFF. CDR3 in DNA: TGTGCCAGCAGCGTACAGCAGGGCGCCGCCGGGGAGCTGTTTTTT.

The V and J genes are TRBV3-1 (or the pseudogene TRBV3-2) and TRBJ2-3; D perhaps matches TRBD2 (5 bases). Between the trimmed V and J ends, which lost 2 bases and 1 base, there was a span of 19 bases. The CDR3 runs to 18 residues. CDR1 and CDR2 (germline): LGHDT, YNNKEL (reference sequence). The CDR3 reads CASSQRKIPGSGTDTQYF. In DNA form, the CDR3 reads TGTGCCAGCAGCCAAAGGAAAATTCCGGGGTCCGGCACAGATACGCAGTATTTT.

V gene TRBV9 combines with J gene TRBJ2-3; TRBD1 agrees at 7 bases. Germline CDR1 SGDLS, CDR2 YYNGEE. The CDR3 consists of 14 residues. V dropped 3 bases and J dropped 2; count of bases not matched to a gene: 3. The CDR3 loop is CASSATGYTDTQYF. The CDR3 bases are TGTGCCAGCAGCGCGACAGGGTACACAGATACGCAGTATTTT.

The chain recombines TRBV18 with TRBJ2-1; 8 bases match TRBD1. Germline lookup yields CDR1 KGHSH and CDR2 LQKENI. This CDR3 region has 16 residues. J was trimmed by 3 bases and V by 5 bases; bases with no gene match: 9. The CDR3 nucleotides are TGTGCCAGCTCATCCCCGACAGGGGTGGACTACAATGAGCAGTTCTTC. Translating it yields CASSSPTGVDYNEQFF.

This chain links TRBV6-2 or TRBV6-3 with TRBJ2-3; D gene unclear. Germline-derived CDR1 and CDR2 are MNHEY and SVGEGT. Trimming pared 5 bases from V and 1 base from J, leaving 13 bases between. There are 15 residues in the CDR3. The CDR3: CASSRGVRGTDTQYF. The DNA for the CDR3 is TGTGCCAGCAGTCGAGGAGTACGGGGCACAGATACGCAGTATTTT.

The gene calls are TRBV3-1 (or the pseudogene TRBV3-2) and TRBJ2-1; TRBD2 agrees at 10 bases. V lost 4 bases and J lost 7; bases outside the gene matches: 16. This CDR3 contains 18 residues. In germline, CDR1 is LGHDT, CDR2 YNNKEL (reference sequence). CDR3 coding DNA: TGTGCCAGCAGCCCCCCCGAGCCTTTAGCGGGGGGCTTGAATGAGCAGTTCTTC. It encodes CASSPPEPLAGGLNEQFF.

The chain uses TRBV2 and TRBJ1-5; D is unresolved. CDR3 length equals 13 residues. V was cut by 4 bases and J by 0 bases, with 4 bases left in between. Germline CDR1 and CDR2: SNHLY and FYNNEI. The CDR3 region is CASSVYSNQPQHF. Written as DNA, the CDR3 is TGTGCCAGCAGTGTATATAGCAATCAGCCCCAGCATTTT.

This sequence joins TRBV29-1 and TRBJ2-5; TRBD1 is a possible D gene (7 bases). V lost 7 bases and J lost 4, with 16 bases in between. CDR1 is SQVTM, CDR2 ANQGSEA, per germline. The CDR3 is 13 amino acids. Written as DNA, the CDR3 is TGCAGCGGTGATCAGGGGGGTGGAGAGACCCAGTACTTC. It encodes CSGDQGGGETQYF. The full variable domain, in which reference TRBV29-1 and TRBJ2-5 provide the parts outside the CDR3, is SAVISQKPSRDICQRGTSLTIQCQVDSQVTMMFWYRQQPGQSLTLIATANQGSEATYESGFVIDKFPISRPNLTFSTLTVSNMSPEDSSIYLCSGDQGGGETQYFGPGTRLLVL.

The J gene is TRBJ1-2, the V gene TRBV10-3; D possibly corresponds to TRBD1 (6 bases). CDR3 size: 12 residues. In germline, CDR1 is ENHRY, CDR2 SYGVKD. V was pared by 7 bases and J by 3 bases, with 9 bases between. The CDR3 spells CAINPGDYGYTF. In DNA, the CDR3 is TGTGCCATCAACCCAGGGGACTATGGCTACACCTTC.

The chain is built from TRBV4-2 and TRBJ2-2; D may be TRBD2 (6 bases). This CDR3 contains 15 residues. The ends were cut back, 3 bases at V and 4 bases at J, with 12 bases in the middle. In germline, CDR1 is LGHNA, CDR2 YNFKEQ. CDR3 DNA sequence: TGTGCCAGCAGCCAGACCCTACTAGCCACCGGGGAGCTGTTTTTT. This translates into CASSQTLLATGELFF.

This chain uses TRBV10-3 with TRBJ2-5, with TRBD2 matching 16 bases. This CDR3 region has 17 residues. Trimming cost V 3 bases and J 5 bases; bases outside gene matches: 6. From germline, CDR1 is ENHRY and CDR2 SYGVKD. The CDR3 loop reads CAISESGTSGGAETQYF. CDR3 coding DNA: TGTGCCATCAGTGAATCCGGGACTAGCGGGGGGGCGGAGACCCAGTACTTC.